This T cell receptor beta chain was obtained from a study of cytomegalovirus exposure and HLA in healthy donors. Points from the study as a whole: Immune exposure information comprised only CMV serostatus.

As for this clone: Antigen: not known.

PCR primers comprised 60 Vbeta and 13 Jbeta primers. Some clones are missing from TCRdb's copy, which holds only in-frame ones; the method was immunoSEQ multiplex PCR. The repertoire holds some 200,000 clones, around 79% seen once, with 1.5% to 1.7% in the top ten. What was sequenced was PBMCs. The receptor was isolated from a girl under 18 in good health and CMV-seropositive.

Written as DNA, the CDR3 is TGTGCCAGCAGCCGCGGGACTCTAAAGCTAGAGACCCAGTACTTC. This encodes CASSRGTLKLETQYF. The chain has TRBV5-6 and TRBJ2-5, with TRBD2 as a possible D gene (6 bases). V gave up 4 bases and J gave up 4 bases, with 17 bases separating them. This CDR3 contains 15 residues. Germline CDR1 and CDR2: SGHDT and YYEEEE.